This passage covers 8 T cell receptor beta chains from one sample sequenced in a study of T cell responses to AZD1222 COVID-19 vaccine. Sequenced by immunoSEQ multiplex PCR; TCRdb stores in-frame clones only, minus some. The sample shows about 120,000 clones, 93% of them seen only once. The material was peripheral blood, obtained 28 days after the second AZD1222 dose. The receptor source for this set is an adult who received the AZD1222 COVID-19 vaccine.

The rearrangement links TRBV18 to TRBJ1-3; tentatively, D is TRBD1 (6 bases). The CDR3 contains 14 residues. V lost 6 bases to trimming and J lost 3 bases, with 12 bases between them. Germline-derived CDR1 and CDR2 are KGHSH and LQKENI. The CDR3 protein is CASSAKTGGNTIYF. CDR3 in DNA: TGTGCCAGCTCGGCGAAGACAGGTGGAAACACCATATATTTT.

The chain combines TRBV12-3 or TRBV12-4 with TRBJ2-5; D uncertain. The CDR3 spans 12 residues. With 7 bases removed from V and 4 bases from J, the gap between germline ends came to 10 bases. The CDR3 is CASTQRVETQYF. The CDR3 region has the DNA TGTGCCAGCACGCAGAGAGTAGAGACCCAGTACTTC.

As concerns this clone: This specimen includes other DNA sequences encoding the same CDR3. The genes are TRBV14 and TRBJ1-1, with D uncertain. With 1 base removed from V and 4 bases from J, the gap between germline ends came to 7 bases. Germline CDR1 SGHDN, CDR2 FVKESK. There are 13 residues in the CDR3. CDR3 DNA sequence: TGTGCCAGCAGCCAAGGGGTTGGCACTGAAGCTTTCTTT. Translated: CASSQGVGTEAFF.

CDR3 DNA: TGTGCCAGCAGTTCCAGAATGGATACGCAGTATTTT. Translated, it gives CASSSRMDTQYF. The V gene is TRBV5-4, the J gene TRBJ2-3, with unresolved D. Germline loops: CDR1 SGHNT, CDR2 YYREEE (reference sequence). V was clipped by 5 bases and J by 6 bases, with 10 bases between them. The CDR3 sequence is 12 residues long.

J is TRBJ1-6 and V is TRBV6-6; 8 bases agree with TRBD1. The junction had 6 bases not matched to a gene; V was cut back by 7 bases and J by 7 bases. The CDR3 runs 14 residues. Looked up from germline, CDR1 is MNHNY and CDR2 is SVGAGI (reference sequence). The CDR3 spells CASTLQGENSPLHF. The CDR3 DNA sequence: TGTGCCAGCACCTTACAGGGGGAAAATTCACCCCTCCACTTT.

The chain links TRBV7-2 to TRBJ2-7; D not certain. Germline CDR1 SGHTA, CDR2 FQGNSA. The CDR3 is made up of 15 amino acids. V was cut by 4 bases and J by 5 bases, with 18 bases left in between. The CDR3 region is CASSSMGITTHEQYF. In nucleotides, the CDR3 is TGTGCCAGCAGCTCTATGGGGATCACCACCCACGAGCAGTACTTC.

A word on this clone: The same CDR3 is also encoded by other DNA sequences in this sample. This CDR3 is CASSPLAGGTDTQYF. The CDR3 DNA follows: TGTGCCAGCTCACCACTAGCGGGGGGGACAGATACGCAGTATTTT. The rearrangement uses TRBV18 and TRBJ2-3; TRBD2 aligns across 11 bases. CDR1 is KGHSH and CDR2 is LQKENI in the germline V gene. The length of the CDR3 is 15 residues. V shed 1 base, J shed 3 bases, and the junction held 0 bases outside the gene matches.

The chain combines TRBV7-9 with TRBJ2-2; D is unresolved. Germline V lookup: CDR1 SEHNR, CDR2 FQNEAQ (reference sequence). This CDR3 is built from 13 residues. The germline V and J ends were trimmed by 2 bases and 5 bases, with 6 bases remaining between them. The CDR3 sequence is CASSLSSTGELFF. The CDR3 nucleotides read TGTGCCAGCAGCTTAAGCAGTACCGGGGAGCTGTTTTTT. The full variable domain, completed using reference TRBV7-9 and TRBJ2-2, is DTGVSQNPRHKITKRGQNVTFRCDPISEHNRLYWYRQTLGQGPEFLTYFQNEAQLEKSRLLSDRFSAERPKGSFSTLEIQRTEQGDSAMYLCASSLSSTGELFFGEGSRLTVL.